This T cell receptor (beta chain) was sequenced during a study of blood T cell repertoires in COVID-19. Study overall: There were acute and convalescent COVID-19 samples, and they came from the United States, Italy and Spain. Sample material is recorded as cDNA or gDNA derived from T cells, B-cell-depleted T cells, or PBMCs.

The CDR3 loop spans 14 amino acids. V was shortened by 4 bases and J by 4 bases, with 13 bases between the two germline ends. CDR1 and CDR2 from the germline V gene are LGHDT and YNNKEL (reference sequence). In the authors' workflow: Amplification with reference gene primers provided the estimates of nucleated cell counts. Profiling relied on immunoSEQ multiplex PCR, and the TCRdb table lists in-frame clones only, not all of them. The DNA gave D and trimming, while V, J and clone size come from that table. The sample has over 75,000 clones, around 80% seen once. The sequence was collected from a man aged 50 or older who had recovered from COVID-19. The chain employs TRBV3-1 (or the pseudogene TRBV3-2) and TRBJ1-2; no reliable D call. Sequencing was done on a sample of peripheral blood. CDR3 sequence: CASSLLRGSYGYTF. The CDR3 DNA reads as TGTGCCAGCAGCCTTTTACGGGGTTCCTATGGCTACACCTTC.